This T cell receptor beta chain was profiled in a study of T-cell memory formation after mild COVID-19. From the 5' RACE reads, TCRdb called clonotypes with MiXCR, one entry per CDR3 protein. The sample lists under 450,000 distinct CDR3 sequences; more than 20% were seen once. Trimming pared 0 bases from V and 3 bases from J, leaving 15 bases between. CDR3 length: 16 amino acids. Per the germline V gene, CDR1 is MNHEY and CDR2 is SVGAGI. This chain joins TRBV6-5 and TRBJ2-7; D is possibly TRBD1 (5 bases). The TCR sequence derives from a man between 18 and 29 years old who had mild COVID-19 (a few samples of this study predate the infection). Cell type and time point are not known. Input material: PBMCs or a T cell subset sorted from them (not recorded which). CDR3 nucleotide sequence: TGTGCCAGCAGTTACTCTTTAAGTAGGGGTAACTACGAGCAGTACTTC. It is translated as CASSYSLSRGNYEQYF.